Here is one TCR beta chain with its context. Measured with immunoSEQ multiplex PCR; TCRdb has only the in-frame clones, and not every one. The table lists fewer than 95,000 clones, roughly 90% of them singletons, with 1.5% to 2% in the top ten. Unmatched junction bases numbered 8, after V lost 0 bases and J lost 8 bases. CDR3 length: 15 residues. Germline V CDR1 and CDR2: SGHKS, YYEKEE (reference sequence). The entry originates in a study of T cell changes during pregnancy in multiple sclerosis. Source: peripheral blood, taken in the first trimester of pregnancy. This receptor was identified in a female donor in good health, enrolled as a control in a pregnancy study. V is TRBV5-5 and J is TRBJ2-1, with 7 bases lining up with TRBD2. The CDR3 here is CASSLEGGSRYEQFF. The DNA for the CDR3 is TGTGCCAGCAGCTTGGAAGGCGGGAGTAGGTATGAGCAGTTCTTC.